This TCR beta chain was identified during a study of cytomegalovirus exposure and HLA in healthy donors. Background on the study: The approximately 110 validation repertoires used a platform that matched the one used for the roughly 700 first-cohort repertoires, as a later analysis reported. Study findings and constraints: Researchers catalogued around 150 TCR beta chains as cytomegalovirus-associated.

TCRdb's table, derived via immunoSEQ multiplex PCR, lists solely in-frame clones and lacks some. The sample records approximately 280,000 clones, 65% to 90% being singletons. Note on this clone: Its matching antigen is unknown.

The ends were cut back, 5 bases at V and 5 bases at J, with 16 bases in the middle. Germline values: CDR1 SGHAT, CDR2 FQNNGV. The CDR3 has 15 residues. Sequencing was carried out using PBMCs. J is TRBJ1-3 and V is TRBV11-2; a weak D match, TRBD1 (6 bases). The TCR was taken from a woman under 30 in good health and CMV-seronegative. The CDR3 nucleotides read TGTGCCAGCAGCCAAAGTTACAGGGCACGAAACACCATATATTTT. Translating it yields CASSQSYRARNTIYF.